This TCR beta chain comes out of a study of cytomegalovirus exposure and HLA in healthy donors. Background on the study: Findings of an earlier analysis included roughly 110 million unique TCR beta sequences from 200 million or so T cells.

PCR employed 60 Vbeta and 13 Jbeta primers. TCRdb's copy holds only in-frame clones and misses some; the assay was immunoSEQ multiplex PCR. The repertoire has about 190,000 clones, around 75% of them found once; the top ten carry around 6.1%. This clone has a handful of counts. The antigen is undetermined. Overall study findings and caveats: Whilst most TCR sequences proved rare, a subset of public TCRs occurred across many donors. Available immune exposure information was restricted to CMV serostatus only. TRBV6-2, TRBV6-3 and some other V segments were excluded as indistinguishable.

There are 13 residues in the CDR3. V was pared by 5 bases and J by 1 base, with 8 bases between. Germline values: CDR1 MNHEY, CDR2 SVGAGI. Sequenced sample: PBMCs. This TCR came from a woman aged 25-40 years in good health and CMV-seropositive. The chain carries TRBV6-5 and TRBJ1-2; D ambiguous. CDR3 in DNA: TGTGCCAGCAGTATTGGCATTAACTATGGCTACACCTTC. This sequence encodes CASSIGINYGYTF.